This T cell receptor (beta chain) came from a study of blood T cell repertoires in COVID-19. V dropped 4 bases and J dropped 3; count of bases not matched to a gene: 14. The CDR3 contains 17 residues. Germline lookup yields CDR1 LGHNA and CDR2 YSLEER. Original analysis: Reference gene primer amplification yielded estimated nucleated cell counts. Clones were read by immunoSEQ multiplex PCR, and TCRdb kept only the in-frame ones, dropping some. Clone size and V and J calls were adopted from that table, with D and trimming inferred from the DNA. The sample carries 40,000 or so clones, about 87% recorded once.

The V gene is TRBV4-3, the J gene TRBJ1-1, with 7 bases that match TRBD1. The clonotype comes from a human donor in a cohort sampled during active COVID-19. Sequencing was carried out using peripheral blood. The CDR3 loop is CASSRGQRGSADTEAFF. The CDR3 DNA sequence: TGCGCCAGCAGCCGGGGACAGAGGGGCTCTGCTGACACTGAAGCTTTCTTT.